This T cell receptor beta chain came from a study of identical twins. Many counts were recorded for this clonotype. The antigen is not known. A universal primer binding site was introduced by template switching. The final cDNA contained unique molecular identifiers. TCRdb recomputed calls from the 5' RACE reads with MiXCR, one row per CDR3 protein. The sample has some 1,700,000 distinct CDR3 sequences; 32% are singletons. The CDR3 is made up of 11 amino acids. CDR1 is SQVTM and CDR2 is ANQGSEA in the germline V gene. Trimming took 7 bases from V and 8 from J, leaving 13 bases between them. Every donor was a healthy Caucasian. Study-wide results and limits: Abundant beta clonotypes from cord blood bore fewer insertions; memory repertoires lacked this pattern. Without tracking the same donors, conclusions rested on cross-sectional statistical analysis.

This clonotype was sampled from a newborn girl in good health. The sample comprised cord blood. The V gene is TRBV29-1, the J gene TRBJ2-3, with D possibly called TRBD1 or TRBD2 (6 bases each). The CDR3 coding sequence is TGCAGCGGAGAAGAGGGGGGTACGCAGTATTTT. Protein sequence: CSGEEGGTQYF.